These 17 T cell receptor beta chains came from one sample sequenced in a study of CD8+ T cells in alopecia areata. After isolation, RNA underwent reverse transcription to generate cDNA as the sequencing template. This table comes from immunoSEQ multiplex PCR, and its TCRdb copy is limited to in-frame clones, with some not included. The sample has roughly 250,000 clones; roughly two thirds are singletons. The material was CD4+ T cells sorted from blood, obtained at week 0. The receptor source for this set is a human donor with alopecia areata.

The chain employs TRBV19 and TRBJ2-2; maybe TRBD1 (6 bases). The germline V gene has CDR1 LNHDA and CDR2 SQIVND (reference sequence). V lost 1 base, J lost 5 bases, and 11 bases lay in between. The CDR3 sequence is 15 residues long. The CDR3 here is CASSIVRGKTGELFF. For the CDR3, the DNA is TGTGCCAGTAGTATAGTTAGGGGGAAGACCGGGGAGCTGTTTTTT.

The chain links TRBV9 to TRBJ2-1; D gene unclear. The germline V gene has CDR1 SGDLS and CDR2 YYNGEE. V dropped 0 bases and J dropped 5 bases, with 9 bases sitting between them. The CDR3 loop spans 14 amino acids. CDR3 sequence (DNA): TGTGCCAGCAGCGTAGTCGGGCCTCACAATGAGCAGTTCTTC. This gives the protein CASSVVGPHNEQFF.

This clone was counted only a few times. The chain recombines TRBV29-1 with TRBJ2-5; D is unclear. This CDR3 contains 12 residues. The V end was cut by 5 bases, the J end by 1 base, with 8 bases between. The germline gives CDR1 SQVTM, CDR2 ANQGSEA. CDR3 nucleotide sequence: TGCAGCGTTTCGAAAGGCCAAGAGACCCAGTACTTC. Translated: CSVSKGQETQYF.

The J gene is TRBJ2-2, the V gene TRBV10-3; no firm D call. Germline V lookup: CDR1 ENHRY, CDR2 SYGVKD. The CDR3 extends over 15 amino acids. V lost 4 bases and J lost 1, with 10 bases in between. Here the CDR3 DNA reads TGTGCCATCAGTGGGGCCACGCAGAACACCGGGGAGCTGTTTTTT. The encoded protein is CAISGATQNTGELFF.

The rearrangement joins TRBV7-8 to TRBJ2-6, with D uncertain. Trimming took off 2 bases at V and 4 bases at J, with 6 bases between the two ends. The length of the CDR3 is 14 residues. Germline lookup yields CDR1 SGHVS and CDR2 FQNEAQ. Written as DNA, the CDR3 is TGTGCCAGCAGCTTAACTGCCGGGGCCAACGTCCTGACTTTC. Its translation is CASSLTAGANVLTF.

Points on this clone: Mismatch with germline at one junction end may stem from a read error. The rearrangement joins TRBV7-7 to TRBJ2-5, with TRBD1 matching over 10 bases. Germline assignment: CDR1 SSHAT and CDR2 FNYEAQ (reference sequence). CDR3 length: 15 amino acids. The CDR3 here is CASSQGQGPQETQYF. CDR3 nucleotide sequence: TGTGCTAGCAGCCAGGGACAGGGGCCCCAAGAGACCCAGTACTTC.

This sequence joins TRBV14 and TRBJ2-7, with D possibly TRBD2 on 7 matching bases. The CDR3 contains 16 residues. With 3 bases removed from V and 5 bases from J, the gap between germline ends came to 20 bases. Germline loops: CDR1 SGHDN, CDR2 FVKESK. The DNA of the CDR3 is TGTGCCAGCAGCCATGCGGGGGCGGCTGTGGGCAACGAGCAGTACTTC. Amino acid sequence: CASSHAGAAVGNEQYF.

The J gene is TRBJ1-2, the V gene TRBV25-1; the D gene is possibly TRBD1 (6 bases). Germline V gives CDR1 MGHDK, CDR2 SYGVNS. V was cut by 4 bases and J by 8 bases, with 14 bases left in between. CDR3 length: 13 amino acids. CDR3 sequence reads: CASSVSGGRGYTF. CDR3 sequence (DNA): TGTGCCAGCAGTGTATCCGGGGGGCGAGGCTACACCTTC.

The chain is built from TRBV7-2 and TRBJ1-2; 7 nucleotides line up with TRBD1. Unmatched junction bases numbered 7, after V lost 7 bases and J lost 8 bases. The CDR3 loop spans 12 amino acids. Per the germline V gene, CDR1 is SGHTA and CDR2 is FQGNSA. The CDR3 bases are TGTGCCAGCACCACTAACAGGGGAGGCTACACCTTC. It codes for CASTTNRGGYTF.

The rearrangement uses TRBV30 and TRBJ1-1; D remains unclear. Germline CDR1 and CDR2: GTSNPN and SVGIG (reference sequence). CDR3 length equals 13 residues. V was trimmed by 3 bases and J by 4 bases, leaving 12 bases between them. The CDR3 spells CAWRDSKGTEAFF. CDR3 bases: TGTGCCTGGAGAGACTCAAAAGGCACTGAAGCTTTCTTT.

The J gene is TRBJ2-7, the V gene TRBV30; D possibly corresponds to TRBD1 (6 bases). CDR1 and CDR2 from the germline V gene are GTSNPN and SVGIG (reference sequence). CDR3 size: 16 residues. Trimming cost V 3 bases and J 1 base, with 19 bases left between them. The CDR3 nucleotides are TGTGCCTGGAGCTCGCGGAGGACAGCGGCATCCTACGAGCAGTACTTC. This sequence encodes CAWSSRRTAASYEQYF.

The V gene is TRBV4-1, the J gene TRBJ2-2; no reliable D call. The germline V and J ends were trimmed by 3 bases and 6 bases, with 11 bases remaining between them. In germline, CDR1 is MGHRA, CDR2 YSYEKL. The CDR3 has 14 amino acids. CDR3 amino acids: CASSHSGRAGELFF. In nucleotides, the CDR3 is TGCGCCAGCAGCCACTCGGGCCGGGCCGGGGAGCTGTTTTTT.

The V gene is TRBV20-1, the J gene TRBJ2-7, with D perhaps TRBD1 (5 bases). Germline V gene data show CDR1 as DFQATT and CDR2 as SNEGSKA (reference sequence). This CDR3 comprises 11 residues. The V gene lost 3 bases and the J gene lost 7 bases, with 10 bases spanning the gap. CDR3 sequence reads: CSASDRYEQYF. The CDR3 region has the DNA TGCAGTGCTAGTGACAGATATGAGCAGTACTTC.

There are a few counts of this clone. The chain uses TRBV23-1 and TRBJ2-7; perhaps TRBD1 as D (6 bases). TRBV23-1 is marked as an open reading frame, function uncertain. There are 14 residues in the CDR3. Trimming pared 8 bases from V and 2 bases from J, leaving 16 bases between. CDR3 in DNA: TGCGCCAGCCTCTTTGAGACAGGAGCCTACGAGCAGTACTTC. Amino acid sequence: CASLFETGAYEQYF.

This clone was seen a few times. V gene TRBV5-1 combines with J gene TRBJ2-5; TRBD2 is a possible D gene (5 bases). The V gene lost 2 bases and the J gene lost 3 bases, with 11 bases spanning the gap. CDR3 length: 14 residues. Germline V gene lookup returns CDR1 SGHRS and CDR2 YFSETQ. The CDR3 here is CASSLRAAEETQYF. The CDR3 nucleotides read TGCGCCAGCAGCTTAAGAGCGGCAGAAGAGACCCAGTACTTC.

The chain employs TRBV7-2 and TRBJ1-1; D unclear. The ends were cut back, 2 bases at V and 11 bases at J, with 15 bases in the middle. CDR1 and CDR2 from the germline V gene are SGHTA and FQGNSA. The CDR3 has 13 amino acids. The CDR3 DNA reads TGTGCCAGCAGCTTAAACCTCGCAGGCCGGGCTTTCTTT. It yields the protein CASSLNLAGRAFF.

The chain couples TRBV25-1 to TRBJ1-1, with D maybe TRBD1 (5 bases). Trimming cost V 6 bases and J 5 bases, with 10 bases left between them. The length of the CDR3 is 12 residues. From germline, CDR1 is MGHDK and CDR2 SYGVNS. The CDR3 reads CASRAGGTEAFF. The CDR3 DNA reads as TGTGCCAGCAGAGCTGGGGGGACTGAAGCTTTCTTT.